The T cell receptor (beta chain) described here comes from a study of blood T cell repertoires in COVID-19. This CDR3 comprises 14 residues. Trimming at V came to 9 bases and at J to 7 bases, leaving 16 bases not matched to a gene. Germline V CDR1 and CDR2: SGHTS, YDEGEE. The repertoire was sequenced with immunoSEQ multiplex PCR; TCRdb's copy has only in-frame clones and lacks some. The table lists about 350,000 clones, around 87% of them singletons. Clinical history reported by participants formed the basis on which cohorts were assigned. This TCR was recovered from a woman aged 30 to 39 who had recovered from COVID-19. The chain carries TRBV5-8 and TRBJ2-7, with 7 bases identical to TRBD2. The sequenced material came from PBMCs or T cells enriched from blood (not recorded which). The CDR3 DNA sequence: TGTGCCACCGCAGGGTGGGGAGGGCTGGGGGAGCAGTACTTC. It is translated as CATAGWGGLGEQYF.